The clone carrying this T cell receptor beta chain was seen at least ten times. As yet, its antigen is unknown. The data were taken from a study of CD8+CD57+ T cells in acquired aplastic anemia. Study-level information: Across the sorted CD4+ and CD8+ cells, DNA amounts averaged around 3.2 ug.

Study results and caveats: Controls and patients did not differ significantly in CD8+ Simpson's diversity. Overlap between patients and controls comprised almost 30 CD8+ CDR3 sequences.

The study profiled TCR beta VDJ and CDR3 using genomic DNA as template. One entry per CDR3 protein results from TCRdb running MiXCR on the reads. This table holds about 180,000 distinct CDR3 sequences, around half found once. Germline CDR1 and CDR2: SGHTA and FQGNSA. CDR3 length: 15 residues. Trimming took 3 bases from V and 5 from J; bases not matched to a gene: 6. The sample taken for sequencing was sorted CD4+, CD8+, or CD8+CD57+ T cells (not recorded which) from PBMCs. This sequence joins TRBV7-2 and TRBJ2-2, with 7 positions matching TRBD2. This TCR was sampled from a human donor in good health. The CDR3 DNA follows: TGTGCCAGCAGCTTTGGCGGGAGTGGTACCGGGGAGCTGTTTTTT. Its protein is CASSFGGSGTGELFF.